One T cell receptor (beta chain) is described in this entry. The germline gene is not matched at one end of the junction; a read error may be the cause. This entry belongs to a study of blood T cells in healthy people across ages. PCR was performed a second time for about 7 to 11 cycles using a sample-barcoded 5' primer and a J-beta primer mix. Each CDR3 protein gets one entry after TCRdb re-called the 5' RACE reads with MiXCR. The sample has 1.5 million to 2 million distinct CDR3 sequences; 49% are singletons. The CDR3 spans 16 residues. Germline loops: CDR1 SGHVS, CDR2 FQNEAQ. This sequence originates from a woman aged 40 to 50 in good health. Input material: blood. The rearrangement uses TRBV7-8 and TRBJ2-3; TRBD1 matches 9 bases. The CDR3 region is CASSIRTGVGTDTRYF. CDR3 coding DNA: TGTGCCAGCAGCATAAGGACAGGGGTTGGGACAGATACGCGGTATTTT. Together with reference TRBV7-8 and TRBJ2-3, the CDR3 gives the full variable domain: GAGVSQSPRYKVAKRGQDVALRCDPISGHVSLFWYQQALGQGPEFLTYFQNEAQLDKSGLPSDRFFAERPEGSVSTLKIQRTQQEDSAVYLCASSIRTGVGTDTRYFGPGTRLTVL.